This TCR beta chain was recorded in a study of cytomegalovirus exposure and HLA in healthy donors. The study, taken as a whole, reports: Reports indicated that the classifier achieved high specificity and sensitivity in diagnosing cytomegalovirus status. According to a later analysis, TCR clusters from the first cohort tended to co-occur in the 120 or so validation repertoires.

Assay used: immunoSEQ multiplex PCR; TCRdb lists only in-frame clones, some missing. The sample lists hundreds of thousands of clones; 80% to 90% were seen once. Notes on this clone: Its antigen is unidentified.

Sequencing was performed on PBMCs. The sequence was collected from a young man in good health and CMV-seronegative.

The CDR3 loop reads CASSRQGSGANVLTF. CDR3 nucleotide sequence: TGCGCCAGCAGCCGTCAGGGGTCTGGGGCCAACGTCCTGACTTTC. The chain has TRBV4-1 and TRBJ2-6, with D tentatively TRBD1 (6 bases). The V gene lost 4 bases and the J gene lost 1 base, with 8 bases spanning the gap. Germline V gene data show CDR1 as MGHRA and CDR2 as YSYEKL. The CDR3 length is 15 residues.